What follows describes a single T cell receptor beta chain. In the original analysis: Amplified reference gene primers provided the basis for estimating nucleated cell counts. Clones were read by immunoSEQ multiplex PCR, and TCRdb kept only the in-frame ones, dropping some. The DNA gave D and trimming, while V, J and clone size come from that table. This table has fewer than 200,000 clones, approximately 87% appearing once. This sample is part of a study of blood T cell repertoires in COVID-19. V trimming: 8 bases; J trimming: 2 bases; junction bases outside the gene matches: 11. The CDR3 spans 15 residues. CDR1 is SNHLY and CDR2 is FYNNEI in the germline V gene.

The chain employs TRBV2 and TRBJ2-5; 7 bases line up with TRBD2. Sequencing used peripheral blood. This clonotype was sampled from a woman between 65 and 79 years old with COVID-19, enrolled during active disease. The CDR3 sequence: CASRRAGGGQETQYF. The CDR3 DNA reads TGTGCCAGCCGGCGAGCGGGCGGGGGTCAAGAGACCCAGTACTTC.